The rows below give T cell receptor beta chains drawn from one sample of a study of T cell repertoires in cytomegalovirus infection. Their cognate antigens are unknown. TCRdb recomputed calls from the reads with MiXCR, one row per CDR3 protein. Among about 78,000 distinct CDR3 sequences listed, roughly 39% were seen once. Sequencing was performed on CD8+ T cells from cultured PBMCs, taken from culture after CMV antigen stimulation. The receptors shown here come from a human donor in good health (CMV status not recorded). Some clones in this sample may be carry-over from other donors' samples. CDR3s include the opening cysteine and the closing phenylalanine or tryptophan. D genes are given only for firm matches. Size is stated for part of the rows, as once, few or many counts, or as a class when the clone is expanded.

D	size	V	J	DNA	CDR3
-	-	TRBV15	TRBJ1-1	TGTGCCACCAGCAGGGGGGGGAGAGGCGGCACTGAAGCTTTCTTT	CATSRGGRGGTEAFF
-	few	TRBV7-8	TRBJ2-7	TGTGCCAGCAGCTTAGGGGGGACTTCGGACCCCTACGAGCAGTACTTC	CASSLGGTSDPYEQYF
TRBD1	few	TRBV27	TRBJ2-7	TGTGCCAGCAGTCCAACGGGACAGTCCTACGAGCAGTACTTC	CASSPTGQSYEQYF
TRBD1	-	TRBV6-2/TRBV6-3	TRBJ2-7	TGTGCCAGCAGCTACCCTGAGGACAGGCCTTTCGGCGAGCAGTACTTC	CASSYPEDRPFGEQYF
TRBD2	few	TRBV7-2	TRBJ2-1	TGTGCCAGCAGCTTATACGGCCGGGGGGGCAATGAGCAGTTCTTC	CASSLYGRGGNEQFF
TRBD1	-	TRBV5-5	TRBJ1-2	TGTGCCAGCAGCTTCGAGCCGGACAGGGACGAATTTGGCTACACCTTC	CASSFEPDRDEFGYTF
TRBD1	many	TRBV6-2/TRBV6-3	TRBJ1-5	TGTGCCAGCAGTCCGACAGGGATTGATCAGCCCCAGCATTTT	CASSPTGIDQPQHF
-	-	TRBV7-9	TRBJ1-1	TGTGCCAGCAGCACGGACGTCAGGGAGAACACTGAAGCTTTCTTT	CASSTDVRENTEAFF
-	-	TRBV7-9	TRBJ2-5	TGTGCCAGCGGTTCCCTCCAAGAGACCCAGTACTTC	CASGSLQETQYF
TRBD2	-	TRBV19	TRBJ2-1	TGTGCCAGTGACGGCGGGGGAAGCTCCTACAATGAGCAGTTCTTC	CASDGGGSSYNEQFF
TRBD1	-	TRBV25-1	TRBJ1-4	TGTGCCAGCAGTCAAAATCAGGGGGAGCGTGAAAAACTGTTTTTT	CASSQNQGEREKLFF
-	few	TRBV28	TRBJ2-1	TGTGCCAGCAGTTTTGGTGGAGGGATAAGCAATGAGCAGTTCTTC	CASSFGGGISNEQFF
TRBD1	-	TRBV11-1	TRBJ2-1	TGTGCCAGCAGAAAAACAGGGGTTGGACTCTACAATGAGCAGTTCTTC	CASRKTGVGLYNEQFF
TRBD1	few	TRBV9	TRBJ1-6	TGTGCCAGCAGCACGACAGGGGGTTCCTATAATTCACCCCTCCACTTT	CASSTTGGSYNSPLHF
TRBD1	few	TRBV7-6	TRBJ2-3	TGTGCCAGCAGCTTAGGGAACAGGGGCGCTTTCACAGATACGCAGTATTTT	CASSLGNRGAFTDTQYF
-	few	TRBV4-1	TRBJ2-1	TGCGCCAGCAGCCAATTAAATGGGGGGAATGAGCAGTTCTTC	CASSQLNGGNEQFF
-	many	TRBV12-5	TRBJ1-1	TGTGCTAGTGGTTTGGGAAGTACTGCGGGGGGACGTGCTTTCTTT	CASGLGSTAGGRAFF
-	few	TRBV6-1	TRBJ1-5	TGTGCCCATGGATACCGTCCCCATCAGCCCCAGCATTTT	CAHGYRPHQPQHF
-	-	TRBV6-1	TRBJ1-2	TGTGCCAGCAGGGGGGGGCCCAGCTATGGCTACACCTTC	CASRGGPSYGYTF
TRBD1	-	TRBV7-9	TRBJ1-2	TGTGCCAGCAGCTCGTACCGGGACAGGGCCCCTCTCTCGGGCTACACCTTC	CASSSYRDRAPLSGYTF
-	-	TRBV7-2	TRBJ2-5	TGTGCCAGCAGCTCCCCGAGCGAGGGCCGCGGGGAGACCCAGTACTTC	CASSSPSEGRGETQYF
-	-	TRBV7-6	TRBJ2-1	TGTGCCAGCAGCTACGCTCCCTACAATGAGCAGTTCTTC	CASSYAPYNEQFF
TRBD1	-	TRBV3-1	TRBJ2-4	TGTGCCAGCAGCCAAGCGAAAGGGGGCATGAACATTCAGTACTTC	CASSQAKGGMNIQYF
-	-	TRBV20-1	TRBJ1-1	TGCAGTGCTAGGGGACTACAGGGTATGAACACTGAAGCTTTCTTT	CSARGLQGMNTEAFF
-	-	TRBV11-3	TRBJ1-3	TGTGCCAGCCGGTCGGGTGGAGGAAACACCATATATTTT	CASRSGGGNTIYF
TRBD1	-	TRBV27	TRBJ2-7	TGTGCCAGCAGTTTTCAGGGGGCGAACTACGAGCAGTACTTC	CASSFQGANYEQYF
-	few	TRBV4-1	TRBJ2-7	TGCGCCAGCAGCCAAGCGAGAGGAATCGCCTCCTACGAGCAGTACTTC	CASSQARGIASYEQYF
TRBD2	-	TRBV7-6	TRBJ2-5	TGTGCCAGCAGCTTAGGCGGGGGGGCCCTTGAGACCCAGTACTTC	CASSLGGGALETQYF
-	few	TRBV4-1	TRBJ2-1	TGCGCCAGCAGCCAAGACCCGTACGTAGATGAGCAGTTCTTC	CASSQDPYVDEQFF
TRBD1	-	TRBV19	TRBJ1-1	TGTGCCAGTACCCCAGGGGGGGGCAACACTGAAGCTTTCTTT	CASTPGGGNTEAFF
-	-	TRBV6-5	TRBJ2-3	TGTGCCAGCAGTTTGGAAGGGGACAACGGGGATACGCAGTATTTT	CASSLEGDNGDTQYF
-	-	TRBV18	TRBJ2-7	TGTGCCAGCTCACCGGGACGAAGTGAGGGGGGATTTTACGAGCAGTACTTC	CASSPGRSEGGFYEQYF
TRBD2	few	TRBV27	TRBJ2-1	TGTGCCAGCAGTGTAGAACCCTTAGCGGGGGGGTACAATGAGCAGTTCTTC	CASSVEPLAGGYNEQFF
-	-	TRBV4-1	TRBJ1-1	TGCGCCAGCAGCCAGTACGGGGGGCAGGCTGAAGCTTTCTTT	CASSQYGGQAEAFF
-	few	TRBV12-3/TRBV12-4	TRBJ1-4	TGTGCCAGCAGCTCGGCTGAAAAACTGTTTTTT	CASSSAEKLFF
-	once	TRBV6-8	TRBJ1-1	TGTGCCAGCAGTTTCTCGATCCTTATCAGACATACTGAAGCTTTCTTT	CASSFSILIRHTEAFF
-	many	TRBV7-8	TRBJ2-5	TGTGCCAGCAGCCTGGCGGAGGGGGTCCAAGAGACCCAGTACTTC	CASSLAEGVQETQYF
TRBD2	-	TRBV7-6	TRBJ2-7	TGTGCCAGCAGCCGGAACCCATTAGCGGGGGGGGACTCCTACGAGCAGTACTTC	CASSRNPLAGGDSYEQYF
-	-	TRBV7-2	TRBJ1-4	TGTGCCAGCAGCTCCGGAGCCGGGGGGAGGACTAATGAAAAACTGTTTTTT	CASSSGAGGRTNEKLFF